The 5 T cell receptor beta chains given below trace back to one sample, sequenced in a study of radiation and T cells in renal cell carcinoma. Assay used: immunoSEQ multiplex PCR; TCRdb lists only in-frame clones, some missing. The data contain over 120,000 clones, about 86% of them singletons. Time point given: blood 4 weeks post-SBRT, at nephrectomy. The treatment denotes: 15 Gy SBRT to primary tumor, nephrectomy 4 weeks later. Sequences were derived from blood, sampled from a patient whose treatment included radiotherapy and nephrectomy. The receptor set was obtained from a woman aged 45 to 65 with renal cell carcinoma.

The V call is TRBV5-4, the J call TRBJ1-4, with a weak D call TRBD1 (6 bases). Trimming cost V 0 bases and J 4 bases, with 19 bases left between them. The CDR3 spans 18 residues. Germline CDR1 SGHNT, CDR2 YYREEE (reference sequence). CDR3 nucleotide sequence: TGTGCCAGCAGCTTGGGTCTTAAATCTGGCAGGGGTAATGAAAAACTGTTTTTT. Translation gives CASSLGLKSGRGNEKLFF.

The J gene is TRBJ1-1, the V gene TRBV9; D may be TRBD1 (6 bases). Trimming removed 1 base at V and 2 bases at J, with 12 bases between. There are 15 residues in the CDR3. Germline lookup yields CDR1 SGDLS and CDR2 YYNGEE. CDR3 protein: CASSVLWDTNTEAFF. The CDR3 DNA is TGTGCCAGCAGCGTATTATGGGACACCAACACTGAAGCTTTCTTT.

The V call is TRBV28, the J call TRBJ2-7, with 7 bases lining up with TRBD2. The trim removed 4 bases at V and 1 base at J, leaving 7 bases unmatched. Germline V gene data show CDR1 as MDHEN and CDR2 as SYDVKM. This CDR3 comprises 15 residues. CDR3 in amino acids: CASSSAGLRSYEQYF. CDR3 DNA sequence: TGTGCCAGCAGTTCCGCGGGACTACGTTCCTACGAGCAGTACTTC.

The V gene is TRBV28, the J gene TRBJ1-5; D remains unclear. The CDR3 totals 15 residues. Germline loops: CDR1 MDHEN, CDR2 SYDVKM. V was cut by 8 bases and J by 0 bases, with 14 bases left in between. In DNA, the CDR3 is TGTGCCAGCGCCTTAACGGCAGCTAGCAATCAGCCCCAGCATTTT. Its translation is CASALTAASNQPQHF.

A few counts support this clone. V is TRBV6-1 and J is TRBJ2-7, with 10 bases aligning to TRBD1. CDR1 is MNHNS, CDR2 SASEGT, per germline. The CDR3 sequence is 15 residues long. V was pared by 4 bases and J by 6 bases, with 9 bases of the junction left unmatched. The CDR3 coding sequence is TGTGCCAGCAGTGTGGGTGGGACAGGGGAATTCGAGCAGTACTTC. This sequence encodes CASSVGGTGEFEQYF.